This note documents a single TCR beta chain sequence. Compared with germline, one end of the junction differs, possibly owing to a read error. cDNA came from 0.5 to 1 ug RNA primed by random hexamers. An immunoSEQ multiplex PCR amplified TCR beta CDR3 over 54 Vbeta and 13 Jbeta. MiXCR was run by TCRdb on the immunoSEQ multiplex PCR reads, yielding one entry per CDR3 protein. The repertoire has 150,000 to 190,000 distinct CDR3 sequences, around 95% of them found once; the top ten carry 0.2% to 0.25%. This sample was included in a study of CD8 T cells in Susac syndrome. TCR beta was sequenced from blood CD8+ and CD4+ T cells. Negative isolation yielded the CD8+ and CD4+ T cells, while FACS enriched the TEMRA cells. The CDR3 is 13 residues long. The germline V gene encodes CDR1 SNHLY and CDR2 FYNNEI.

The sequencing sample was made of CD8+ T cells from PBMCs. The chain has TRBV2 and TRBJ2-5; TRBD1 matches 8 bases. The clonotype originates from a human donor with multiple sclerosis. The CDR3 nucleotides are TGTGCCAGCATTGAAACAGGGGGTGAGACCCAGTACTTC. This sequence encodes CASIETGGETQYF.